The 8 T cell receptor beta chains listed next were all sequenced from one sample in a study of TIL therapy for anti-PD-1-resistant metastatic lung cancer. The libraries were made with immunoSEQ v3. The repertoire was sequenced with immunoSEQ multiplex PCR; TCRdb's copy has only in-frame clones and lacks some. This sample yields roughly 46,000 clones, of which just over 85% are seen a single time; around 5% belongs to the top ten. Sample time point: pre-treatment sample, taken before nivolumab and TIL therapy. The sample consisted of blood, taken at baseline. These receptors were obtained from a person aged 30 to 80 with non-small cell lung cancer.

This clone came up a few times. This chain links TRBV28 with TRBJ2-3; TRBD1 might be the D (6 bases). Between the trimmed V and J ends, which lost 4 bases and 2 bases, there was a span of 10 bases. The CDR3 length is 14 residues. CDR1 is MDHEN and CDR2 is SYDVKM in the germline V gene. CDR3 sequence: CASSSGQFTDTQYF. CDR3 coding DNA: TGTGCCAGCAGTTCCGGACAGTTCACAGATACGCAGTATTTT.

The chain employs TRBV27 and TRBJ2-1; TRBD2 might be the D (6 bases). The CDR3 runs to 16 residues. Germline CDR1 is MNHEY and CDR2 is SMNVEV (reference sequence). Between the trimmed V and J ends, which lost 2 bases and 10 bases, there was a span of 21 bases. For the CDR3, the DNA is TGTGCCAGCAGTTTAAACACAGGTACTTCCCGGGGGGAGCAGTTCTTC. It translates to CASSLNTGTSRGEQFF.

Written as DNA, the CDR3 is TGTGCCAGCAGCTTAGCGGCAGGGTCGGAGAATGAGCAGTTCTTC. This gives the protein CASSLAAGSENEQFF. This chain links TRBV11-3 with TRBJ2-1, with a possible D match to TRBD1 (5 bases). The V gene lost 1 base and the J gene lost 7 bases, with 14 bases spanning the gap. CDR1 is SGHNT and CDR2 is YENEEA in the germline V gene. The CDR3 covers 15 residues.

The chain couples TRBV7-9 to TRBJ2-1, with 7 bases aligning to TRBD1. V shed 6 bases, J shed 3 bases, and the junction held 8 bases outside the gene matches. CDR3 length: 15 residues. The germline CDR1 and CDR2 sequences are SEHNR and FQNEAQ (reference sequence). The chain's CDR3 is CASSPTGAFYNEQFF. The CDR3 DNA sequence: TGTGCCAGCAGTCCAACAGGGGCCTTCTACAATGAGCAGTTCTTC. Full variable domain (remainder filled in from reference TRBV7-9 and TRBJ2-1): DTGVSQNPRHKITKRGQNVTFRCDPISEHNRLYWYRQTLGQGPEFLTYFQNEAQLEKSRLLSDRFSAERPKGSFSTLEIQRTEQGDSAMYLCASSPTGAFYNEQFFGPGTRLTVL.

This chain connects TRBV28 to TRBJ1-2; 7 bases map to TRBD1. The CDR3 length is 14 residues. CDR1 and CDR2 (germline): MDHEN, SYDVKM. The J segment lost 5 bases and the V segment lost 10 bases, leaving 13 bases of the junction unmatched. The CDR3 DNA is TGTGCCATCCGGTCGAGGGGGCAAGAATATGGCTACACCTTC. The encoded protein is CAIRSRGQEYGYTF.

In nucleotides, the CDR3 is TGCGCCAGCAGTGGGGAATACGAGCAGTACTTC. Translating it yields CASSGEYEQYF. The chain has TRBV10-1 and TRBJ2-7; D not resolved. CDR1 is WNHNN, CDR2 SYGVQD, per germline (reference sequence). This CDR3 comprises 11 residues. Trimming left V 4 bases short and J 4 bases short, with 5 bases between.

The chain couples TRBV4-3 to TRBJ1-4; 8 bases map to TRBD1. CDR3 length equals 20 residues. Unmatched junction bases numbered 13, after V lost 1 base and J lost 0 bases. The germline CDR1 and CDR2 sequences are LGHNA and YSLEER. In nucleotides, the CDR3 is TGCGCCAGCAGCCAAGTTAGCTGGGACAGGTTACCAGCAACTAATGAAAAACTGTTTTTT. Its protein product is CASSQVSWDRLPATNEKLFF.

The chain uses TRBV18 and TRBJ2-2, with a possible D match to TRBD2 (5 bases). This CDR3 comprises 15 residues. CDR1 and CDR2 (germline): KGHSH, LQKENI. V shed 0 bases and J shed 1 base, with 6 bases lying between them. The CDR3 nucleotides read TGTGCCAGCTCACCACCGGCGGGGAACACCGGGGAGCTGTTTTTT. This encodes CASSPPAGNTGELFF.